The 31 T cell receptor beta chains below were found in one sample sequenced in a study of blood T cell repertoires in COVID-19. TCRdb's table, derived via immunoSEQ multiplex PCR, lists solely in-frame clones and lacks some. The sample has tens of thousands of clones, 77% seen once; the top ten hold just under 10%. The specimen was peripheral blood. These receptors all come from a human donor in a cohort sampled during active COVID-19.

This chain uses TRBV30 with TRBJ2-7; possible D gene TRBD2, 6 bases. V was trimmed by 8 bases and J by 0 bases, leaving 17 bases between them. This CDR3 comprises 14 residues. Germline V lookup: CDR1 GTSNPN, CDR2 SVGIG (reference sequence). CDR3 DNA: TGTGCCGGCTCTCGGGGGTCGGGCTCCTACGAGCAGTACTTC. Protein: CAGSRGSGSYEQYF.

The chain is built from TRBV19 and TRBJ1-3; no clear D gene. CDR1 and CDR2 from the germline V gene are LNHDA and SQIVND (reference sequence). The CDR3 sequence is 14 residues long. V was shortened by 4 bases and J by 0 bases, with 7 bases between the two germline ends. This CDR3 reads CASSNTPSGNTIYF. The DNA for the CDR3 is TGTGCCAGTAGTAACACCCCCTCTGGAAACACCATATATTTT.

The CDR3 sequence is CASSILDNEQFF. The DNA for the CDR3 is TGTGCCAGTAGTATACTAGACAATGAGCAGTTCTTC. This chain uses TRBV19 with TRBJ2-1; D is ambiguous. Germline CDR1 and CDR2: LNHDA and SQIVND (reference sequence). The CDR3 loop spans 12 amino acids. Trimming left V 2 bases short and J 5 bases short, with 4 bases between.

The chain employs TRBV9 and TRBJ2-3; 8 nucleotides agree with TRBD2. V dropped 5 bases and J dropped 6; count of bases not matched to a gene: 14. Germline values: CDR1 SGDLS, CDR2 YYNGEE. CDR3 length: 16 amino acids. CDR3 loop: CASSRSGGLRRDTQYF. The CDR3 DNA reads TGTGCCAGCAGTCGCAGCGGGGGCCTCCGCCGGGATACGCAGTATTTT.

The sample holds one count of this clone. The chain carries TRBV4-1 and TRBJ2-7; 11 positions match TRBD2. This CDR3 region has 16 residues. The J segment lost 3 bases and the V segment lost 0 bases, leaving 4 bases of the junction unmatched. Germline lookup yields CDR1 MGHRA and CDR2 YSYEKL. The CDR3 spells CASSQEGTSGYYEQYF. The CDR3 DNA sequence: TGCGCCAGCAGCCAAGAGGGGACTAGCGGATACTACGAGCAGTACTTC.

The rearrangement joins TRBV7-3 to TRBJ2-2; 11 nucleotides agree with TRBD2. Germline CDR1 reads SGHTA; CDR2 reads FQGTGA. With V trimmed by 5 bases and J by 1 base, 12 bases remained unmatched. The CDR3 consists of 19 residues. The CDR3 spells CASSPEVAGGPLNTGELFF. The CDR3 DNA follows: TGTGCCAGCAGCCCCGAAGTAGCGGGGGGGCCCTTGAACACCGGGGAGCTGTTTTTT.

V usage is TRBV4-1 and J usage is TRBJ2-2; the D gene is possibly TRBD1 (5 bases). CDR3 length: 17 amino acids. Trimming stripped 1 base from V and 6 bases from J, with 18 bases between. From germline, CDR1 is MGHRA and CDR2 YSYEKL. This CDR3 is CASSQGRGSPESGELFF. The CDR3 DNA is TGCGCCAGCAGCCAAGGAAGGGGCAGCCCCGAATCCGGGGAGCTGTTTTTT.

The chain combines TRBV7-6 with TRBJ1-6; a weak D match, TRBD1 (6 bases). Trimming shortened V by 5 bases and J by 7 bases, and 9 bases separated the two germline ends. The CDR3 is made up of 13 amino acids. CDR1 and CDR2 (germline): SGHVS, FNYEAQ. The CDR3 loop is CASSIQGNSPLHF. The CDR3 DNA sequence: TGTGCCAGCAGCATACAGGGCAATTCACCCCTCCACTTT.

CDR3 coding DNA: TGTGCCAGCAGCCCCGGGGGGGGATCGCCCTACGAGCAGTACTTC. This translates into CASSPGGGSPYEQYF. The chain uses TRBV7-2 and TRBJ2-7, with 8 bases matching TRBD2. Germline V CDR1 and CDR2: SGHTA, FQGNSA. Germline trimming cut 5 bases from V and 2 bases from J; bases unmatched to any gene: 8. The CDR3 extends over 15 amino acids.

This rearrangement joins TRBV6-5 to TRBJ2-5, with TRBD1 matching 9 bases. Looked up from germline, CDR1 is MNHEY and CDR2 is SVGAGI. V shed 6 bases, J shed 4 bases, and the junction held 3 bases outside the gene matches. The CDR3 has 13 residues. CDR3 coding DNA: TGTGCCAGCAGAGGGGACAGGGCAGAGACCCAGTACTTC. This sequence encodes CASRGDRAETQYF.

The chain combines TRBV5-6 with TRBJ2-1; 9 bases fit TRBD1. CDR3 length equals 17 residues. V lost 2 bases to trimming and J lost 10 bases; unmatched junction nucleotides: 16. CDR1 and CDR2 (germline): SGHDT, YYEEEE. CDR3 in amino acids: CASSLTGTGFNLREQFF. In DNA, the CDR3 is TGTGCCAGCAGCTTAACCGGGACAGGGTTTAACTTACGGGAGCAGTTCTTC.

This chain connects TRBV11-2 to TRBJ2-3; 9 nucleotides match TRBD1. V dropped 1 base and J dropped 5; count of bases not matched to a gene: 7. This CDR3 has 16 residues. Germline V gene lookup returns CDR1 SGHAT and CDR2 FQNNGV. The CDR3 nucleotides are TGTGCCAGCAGCTTAGTTGGGACAGGGTATGGAGATACGCAGTATTTT. It codes for CASSLVGTGYGDTQYF.

The chain carries TRBV5-1 and TRBJ1-1, with D possibly TRBD1 on 5 matching bases. V lost 0 bases to trimming and J lost 2 bases, with 11 bases between them. The germline CDR1 and CDR2 sequences are SGHRS and YFSETQ. This CDR3 comprises 15 residues. The CDR3 protein is CASSLGSGPNTEAFF. The CDR3 DNA sequence: TGCGCCAGCAGCTTGGGGTCAGGGCCCAACACTGAAGCTTTCTTT.

This chain connects TRBV7-6 to TRBJ2-5; the match to TRBD1 covers 7 bases. Per the germline V gene, CDR1 is SGHVS and CDR2 is FNYEAQ. The CDR3 contains 15 residues. V was pared by 1 base and J by 5 bases, with 7 bases of the junction left unmatched. This chain's CDR3 is CASSLGRGSGETQYF. CDR3 sequence (DNA): TGTGCCAGCAGCTTAGGCAGGGGGTCTGGGGAGACCCAGTACTTC.

This chain joins TRBV11-3 and TRBJ2-7; 7 bases agree with TRBD2. The CDR3 spans 13 residues. Germline V gives CDR1 SGHNT, CDR2 YENEEA. J was trimmed by 4 bases and V by 1 base; bases with no gene match: 1. The CDR3, as DNA: TGTGCCAGCAGCTTAGGAGCGGGGTACGAGCAGTACTTC. This gives the protein CASSLGAGYEQYF.

The V and J genes are TRBV28 and TRBJ2-3; 7 nucleotides align to TRBD1. Germline loops: CDR1 MDHEN, CDR2 SYDVKM. V gave up 5 bases and J gave up 1 base; unmatched junction bases: 6. This CDR3 contains 15 residues. CDR3 DNA sequence: TGTGCCAGCAGTCCCACAGGGGTTGGCACAGATACGCAGTATTTT. It is translated as CASSPTGVGTDTQYF.

The chain employs TRBV28 and TRBJ1-4, with TRBD1 as a possible D gene (5 bases). The CDR3 has 16 amino acids. Trimming took 6 bases from V and 0 from J, leaving 14 bases between them. The germline V gene has CDR1 MDHEN and CDR2 SYDVKM. The CDR3 loop reads CASSPAWGATNEKLFF. The CDR3 DNA reads as TGTGCCAGCAGCCCCGCTTGGGGGGCAACTAATGAAAAACTGTTTTTT.

V gene TRBV9 combines with J gene TRBJ2-3; 7 bases align to TRBD2. CDR1 SGDLS and CDR2 YYNGEE come from the germline V gene. The V and J ends lost 4 bases and 7 bases, in that order; junction bases with no gene match: 15. The CDR3 is 16 residues long. CDR3 in amino acids: CASSSQTGGGGNTQYF. In DNA, the CDR3 is TGTGCCAGCAGCTCCCAAACGGGGGGTGGCGGAAATACGCAGTATTTT. Full variable domain (rest looked up from reference TRBV9 and TRBJ2-3): DSGVTQTPKHLITATGQRVTLRCSPRSGDLSVYWYQQSLDQGLQFLIQYYNGEERAKGNILERFSAQQFPDLHSELNLSSLELGDSALYFCASSSQTGGGGNTQYFGPGTRLTVL.

The chain combines TRBV7-2 with TRBJ2-3; 7 bases are a match to TRBD2. Germline trimming cut 5 bases from V and 6 bases from J; bases unmatched to any gene: 11. CDR1 is SGHTA and CDR2 is FQGNSA in the germline V gene. CDR3 length: 15 residues. CDR3 DNA: TGTGCCAGCAGCCTTGGGGCGGGGGAGTGGGATACGCAGTATTTT. Protein product: CASSLGAGEWDTQYF.

The chain joins TRBV5-4 to TRBJ2-1; 8 nucleotides agree with TRBD2. After removal of 4 bases from V and 2 bases from J, the junction contained 2 bases not matched to a gene. CDR1 is SGHNT and CDR2 is YYREEE in the germline V gene (reference sequence). This CDR3 spans 14 amino acids. The CDR3 DNA sequence: TGTGCCAGCAGCACGGGGGGGCCCTACAATGAGCAGTTCTTC. It codes for CASSTGGPYNEQFF.

The chain joins TRBV3-1 (or the pseudogene TRBV3-2) to TRBJ2-3; 13 nucleotides line up with TRBD2. Per germline, CDR1 LGHDT and CDR2 YNNKEL (reference sequence). CDR3 length: 17 residues. J gave up 2 bases and V 4 bases, and 6 bases lay outside the gene matches. CDR3 in amino acids: CASSRSGLAGTTDTQYF. The CDR3 region has the DNA TGTGCCAGCAGCCGATCGGGACTAGCGGGGACCACAGATACGCAGTATTTT.

The genes are TRBV19 and TRBJ2-1; 7 nucleotides line up with TRBD2. This CDR3 spans 14 amino acids. Germline assignment: CDR1 LNHDA and CDR2 SQIVND (reference sequence). The junction had 4 bases not matched to a gene; V was cut back by 4 bases and J by 4 bases. The CDR3 sequence: CASSTSGGYNEQFF. In nucleotides, the CDR3 is TGTGCCAGTAGTACTAGCGGTGGTTACAATGAGCAGTTCTTC.

This clone was seen only a few times. This rearrangement joins TRBV9 to TRBJ1-5; 10 nucleotides align to TRBD1. The length of the CDR3 is 13 residues. The ends lost 7 bases at V and 7 bases at J; junction bases unmatched: 5. Germline V gene lookup returns CDR1 SGDLS and CDR2 YYNGEE. CDR3 protein: CASSTGGRQPQHF. The DNA for the CDR3 is TGTGCCAGCTCGACAGGGGGCAGGCAGCCCCAGCATTTT.

This chain connects TRBV6-2 or TRBV6-3 to TRBJ2-5; possible D gene TRBD2, 7 bases. Germline CDR1 and CDR2: MNHEY and SVGEGT. V shed 2 bases and J shed 7 bases, with 11 bases lying between them. The CDR3 is 13 amino acids. The CDR3 nucleotides are TGTGCCAGCAGTTACGGGGGCGGGGGGACCCAGTACTTC. It is translated as CASSYGGGGTQYF.

The V and J genes are TRBV7-2 and TRBJ1-2, with TRBD1 matching over 10 bases. With 4 bases clipped from V and 8 bases from J, the junction kept 16 bases outside the gene matches. The CDR3 is 17 amino acids. The germline CDR1 and CDR2 sequences are SGHTA and FQGNSA. The CDR3: CASSSQASGTGESGYTF. CDR3 coding DNA: TGTGCCAGCAGCTCACAGGCCTCCGGGACAGGGGAAAGCGGCTACACCTTC.

This clone was seen more than once but under ten times. The chain links TRBV18 to TRBJ2-7; no reliable D call. The CDR3 contains 13 residues. Germline CDR1 and CDR2: KGHSH and LQKENI. V was cut by 6 bases and J by 0 bases, with 9 bases left in between. The CDR3 DNA is TGTGCCAGCTCCCCCTCCGGCTCCTACGAGCAGTACTTC. It specifies CASSPSGSYEQYF.

The V gene is TRBV5-1, the J gene TRBJ2-1; D perhaps matches TRBD2 (5 bases). V was pared by 5 bases and J by 8 bases, with 14 bases between. The CDR3 has 13 amino acids. Germline V CDR1 and CDR2: SGHRS, YFSETQ. CDR3 amino acids: CASSRAAEDEQFF. DNA of the CDR3: TGCGCCAGCAGTCGGGCCGCGGAGGATGAGCAGTTCTTC.

This clone was seen only a few times. The chain employs TRBV5-4 and TRBJ2-7; TRBD2 might be the D (7 bases). The CDR3 is 14 residues long. The V gene's germline CDR1 is SGHNT and CDR2 YYREEE (reference sequence). Trimming cost V 1 base and J 5 bases, with 13 bases left between them. The CDR3 DNA follows: TGTGCCAGCAGCTTGTGGGGGGGGCATAACGAGCAGTACTTC. Translation gives CASSLWGGHNEQYF.

The CDR3: CASSEVGAGGDYGYTF. CDR3 DNA sequence: TGTGCCAGCAGTGAAGTCGGGGCAGGGGGAGACTATGGCTACACCTTC. V usage is TRBV6-1 and J usage is TRBJ1-2, with TRBD1 matching 7 bases. Looked up from germline, CDR1 is MNHNS and CDR2 is SASEGT. The CDR3 loop spans 16 amino acids. J was trimmed by 3 bases and V by 1 base; bases with no gene match: 8.

The rearrangement uses TRBV5-4 and TRBJ2-3; the match to TRBD2 covers 13 bases. The CDR3 is 15 residues long. From germline, CDR1 is SGHNT and CDR2 YYREEE (reference sequence). Here the CDR3 reads CAYLGLAGPTDTQYF. The CDR3 DNA is TGTGCATACTTGGGACTAGCGGGACCGACAGATACGCAGTATTTT.

The V and J genes are TRBV28 and TRBJ2-7; tentatively, D is TRBD2 (6 bases). Germline CDR1 is MDHEN and CDR2 is SYDVKM. CDR3 length equals 15 residues. Deletions cut 4 bases from V and 2 bases from J, with 15 bases between. In DNA form, the CDR3 reads TGTGCCAGCAGTTCGCCCGGGACTGTGCCCTACGAGCAGTACTTC. Translated, it gives CASSSPGTVPYEQYF.